Listed below are T cell receptor beta chains from one sample, sequenced in a study of T-cell reconstitution after alpha-beta-depleted transplantation in children. TCRdb redid the calling of the PCR reads with MiXCR, one entry per CDR3 protein. The profile covers about 610,000 distinct CDR3 sequences, with 10% appearing a single time and about 4% taken by the ten largest. The sequencing here drew on PBMCs from the stem cell graft donor, taken from the stem cell graft. These receptor sequences come from a human donor who donated a stem cell graft to a child with acute myeloid leukemia. The CDR3 runs from the conserved cysteine through the conserved F or W. Clone sizes are given selectively: once, few, many, or a class where the clone is expanded.

j_call: TRBJ1-1; clone_size: many; cdr3_length: 12; v_call: TRBV29-1; cdr3_aa: CSVGMGYAEAFF
j_call: TRBJ2-7; clone_size: .; cdr3_length: 14; v_call: TRBV12-3/TRBV12-4; cdr3_aa: CASKRDLIAYEQYF
j_call: TRBJ2-3; clone_size: .; cdr3_length: 19; v_call: TRBV15; cdr3_aa: CATRGLWREGGKATDTQYF
j_call: TRBJ2-7; clone_size: many; cdr3_length: 15; v_call: TRBV12-3/TRBV12-4; cdr3_aa: CASSLSGGLNYEQYF
j_call: TRBJ2-3; clone_size: many; cdr3_length: 15; v_call: TRBV18; cdr3_aa: CASSLGPDHTDTQYF
j_call: TRBJ2-3; clone_size: many; cdr3_length: 14; v_call: TRBV20-1; cdr3_aa: CSARRAGDTDTQYF
j_call: TRBJ1-2; clone_size: .; cdr3_length: 16; v_call: TRBV5-5; cdr3_aa: CASSLELYSPNYGYTF
j_call: TRBJ1-4; clone_size: many; cdr3_length: 15; v_call: TRBV5-1; cdr3_aa: CASSEQGGTNEKLFF
j_call: TRBJ1-1; clone_size: few; cdr3_length: 14; v_call: TRBV29-1; cdr3_aa: CSIRAWGGYTEAFF
j_call: TRBJ2-5; clone_size: .; cdr3_length: 16; v_call: TRBV6-1; cdr3_aa: CASRRLAGGNQETQYF
j_call: TRBJ1-2; clone_size: few; cdr3_length: 17; v_call: TRBV12-3/TRBV12-4; cdr3_aa: CASSLVGSGTTRNGYTF
j_call: TRBJ2-6; clone_size: many; cdr3_length: 21; v_call: TRBV6-2/TRBV6-3; cdr3_aa: CASSRGLAGGLASSGANVLTF
j_call: TRBJ2-2; clone_size: .; cdr3_length: 17; v_call: TRBV20-1; cdr3_aa: CCAPGTSGSLNTGELFF
j_call: TRBJ2-7; clone_size: many; cdr3_length: 13; v_call: TRBV18; cdr3_aa: CASSPWDRDEQYF
j_call: TRBJ2-5; clone_size: once; cdr3_length: 17; v_call: TRBV5-1; cdr3_aa: CASSFGKGEGRSETQYF
j_call: TRBJ2-3; clone_size: .; cdr3_length: 14; v_call: TRBV7-9; cdr3_aa: CASSQNGGRNTQYF
j_call: TRBJ1-1; clone_size: .; cdr3_length: 12; v_call: TRBV5-1; cdr3_aa: CASSLPSTEAFF
j_call: TRBJ2-7; clone_size: .; cdr3_length: 14; v_call: TRBV20-1; cdr3_aa: CSARRWGETYEQYF
j_call: TRBJ2-5; clone_size: few; cdr3_length: 14; v_call: TRBV7-2; cdr3_aa: CASSLLAGSGDQYF
j_call: TRBJ2-1; clone_size: .; cdr3_length: 17; v_call: TRBV4-2; cdr3_aa: CASSPGRVAGGRDEQFF
j_call: TRBJ1-4; clone_size: many; cdr3_length: 16; v_call: TRBV29-1; cdr3_aa: CSVESGAEAENEKLFF
j_call: TRBJ1-1; clone_size: many; cdr3_length: 12; v_call: TRBV30; cdr3_aa: CAQGQMNTEAFF
j_call: TRBJ2-3; clone_size: many; cdr3_length: 15; v_call: TRBV20-1; cdr3_aa: CSANSPSDSTDTQYF
j_call: TRBJ2-7; clone_size: .; cdr3_length: 21; v_call: TRBV28; cdr3_aa: CASSQQGLAGAPRRYFYEQYF
j_call: TRBJ1-1; clone_size: .; cdr3_length: 15; v_call: TRBV28; cdr3_aa: CASSSGGGWGTEAFF
j_call: TRBJ2-3; clone_size: few; cdr3_length: 14; v_call: TRBV6-4; cdr3_aa: CASSDRGFTDTQYF